These T cell receptor beta chains were read from a single sample in a study of identical twins. One entry per CDR3 protein results from TCRdb running MiXCR on the 5' RACE reads. The table includes fewer than 650,000 distinct CDR3 sequences, around a tenth detected once. This same sample was also part of a study on yellow fever vaccine responses in identical twins.

The sample taken for sequencing was PBMCs. These receptors were collected from a woman aged 18-35 years in good health. Each CDR3 is given with its conserved first and last residue. Rows give clone size only sometimes, using once, few, many, or a class for an expanded clone.

>.|14|TRBV5-1
CASSPVGPGETQYF
>.|13|TRBV29-1
CSVEEGQDQPQHF
>many|14|TRBV20-1
CSASGRRPNNEQFF
>many|14|TRBV12-3/TRBV12-4
CASSPGRLNTEAFF
>few|16|TRBV25-1
CASSELIAGGPDTQYF
>few|14|TRBV12-3/TRBV12-4
CASSYPGTGRGYTF
>.|13|TRBV20-1
CSAIGPGTYEQYF
>once|18|TRBV2
CASCQSPGTGGGANVLTF
>many|13|TRBV11-2
CAAGTAPYNEQFF
>few|15|TRBV18
CASSQETGTQNIQYF
>.|14|TRBV5-1
CASRPGVSTDTQYF
>many|15|TRBV5-1
CASSFETGENYEQYF
>few|14|TRBV6-4
CASSDSSETGELFF
>.|16|TRBV5-1
CASSLTGGSGANVLTF
>few|15|TRBV3-1
CASSQRSRGSYEQYF
>.|14|TRBV20-1
CSAPPAGGYQPQHF
>.|14|TRBV7-8
CASSLAFGGLAPYF
>.|13|TRBV6-2/TRBV6-3
CATSGPSYNEQFF
>.|14|TRBV6-2/TRBV6-3
CASSYVGPSYEQYF
>.|18|TRBV5-1
CASSLASQRGRGTGELFF
>many|16|TRBV12-3/TRBV12-4
CASSPRLANIAYEQYF
>few|17|TRBV15
CATSRDLGRGKTGELFF
>once|11|TRBV29-1
CSVEALETQYF
>few|21|TRBV3-1
CASSQVVPQRLAGGPTDTQYF
>few|13|TRBV20-1
CSASPSANTEAFF
>.|13|TRBV2
CASSARFTDTQYF
>many|17|TRBV7-8
CASSLGSGRGAYNEQFF
>few|16|TRBV10-3
CAISEMAGGGTDTQYF
>.|15|TRBV7-2
CASSLAGTSEEELFF
>many|15|TRBV2
CASTMTSGRGETQYF
>many|15|TRBV7-9
CASSLTLAGDYEQYF
>few|15|TRBV4-3
CASSQDAGAPETQYF
>.|15|TRBV28
CASSLPTAWGETQYF
>few|14|TRBV5-6
CASSFMTGGHEAFF
>.|15|TRBV9
CASSVATTSTDTQYF
>many|14|TRBV27
CASSLPGMNTEAFF
>many|15|TRBV7-3
CASSLEVQGGEKLFF
>many|14|TRBV10-1
CASSVGLAADTQYF
>many|13|TRBV29-1
CSVGAPSSYEQYF
>.|16|TRBV14
CASSHGGGAITDTQYF
>many|17|TRBV3-1
CASSPDSMTENTGELFF
>.|15|TRBV7-9
CASSPTGGKAGELFF
>.|16|TRBV6-5
CASSYSMWTGAYEQYF
>.|16|TRBV15
CATSVTLRGSNQPQHF
>.|16|TRBV2
CASSLGGVQNTGELFF
>many|12|TRBV7-8
CASSSLGDEQFF
>.|15|TRBV12-3/TRBV12-4
CASSLRTSGTDTQYF
>few|18|TRBV11-1
CASSPLFRSAGEGYEQYF
>many|16|TRBV12-3/TRBV12-4
CASSPDRFPNTGELFF
>.|14|TRBV27
CASRGKPNTGELFF
>many|12|TRBV5-5
CASGQGTDTQYF
>few|13|TRBV12-3/TRBV12-4
CASSVTGMSEQYF
>.|11|TRBV20-1
CSASIFGRLFF